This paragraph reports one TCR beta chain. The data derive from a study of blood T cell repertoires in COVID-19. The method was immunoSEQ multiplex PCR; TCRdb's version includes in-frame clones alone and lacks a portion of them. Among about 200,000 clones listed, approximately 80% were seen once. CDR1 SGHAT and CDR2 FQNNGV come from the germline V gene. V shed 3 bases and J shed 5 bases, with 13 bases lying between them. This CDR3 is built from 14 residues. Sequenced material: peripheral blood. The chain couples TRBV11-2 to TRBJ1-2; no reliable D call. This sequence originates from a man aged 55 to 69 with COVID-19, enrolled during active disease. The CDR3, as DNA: TGTGCCAGCAGCTTCTCGGGCGGGAGATATGGCTACACCTTC. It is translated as CASSFSGGRYGYTF.